A single sample is the source of the 32 T cell receptor beta chains below, sequenced in a study of blood T cell repertoires in COVID-19. Produced via immunoSEQ multiplex PCR; TCRdb's table is partial and in-frame only. Here the sample spans around 270,000 clones, approximately 88% being singletons. Sequencing was performed on PBMCs or T cells enriched from blood (not recorded which). The receptors derive from a woman between 40 and 55 years old who had been exposed to COVID-19.

This chain links TRBV6-5 with TRBJ1-1; D unclear. Trimming took 4 bases from V and 1 from J, leaving 10 bases between them. The CDR3 contains 14 residues. CDR1 is MNHEY and CDR2 is SVGAGI in the germline V gene. Written as DNA, the CDR3 is TGTGCCAGCAGTTCCGCGGGAGCGAACACTGAAGCTTTCTTT. Protein sequence: CASSSAGANTEAFF.

This chain links TRBV7-9 with TRBJ1-2; D may be TRBD1 (5 bases). CDR3 length: 14 residues. Between the trimmed V and J ends, which lost 5 bases and 4 bases, there was a span of 14 bases. CDR1 and CDR2 (germline): SEHNR, FQNEAQ (reference sequence). For the CDR3, the DNA is TGTGCCAGCAGCCCCTTGGGGGGAGCCTATGGCTACACCTTC. This sequence encodes CASSPLGGAYGYTF. The variable domain in full, with the rest retrieved from reference TRBV7-9 and TRBJ1-2, is DTGVSQNPRHKITKRGQNVTFRCDPISEHNRLYWYRQTLGQGPEFLTYFQNEAQLEKSRLLSDRFSAERPKGSFSTLEIQRTEQGDSAMYLCASSPLGGAYGYTFGSGTRLTVV.

The chain couples TRBV28 to TRBJ1-3; weak D call: TRBD1 (5 bases). The CDR3 sequence is 14 residues long. Germline V CDR1 and CDR2: MDHEN, SYDVKM. V was trimmed by 3 bases and J by 4 bases, leaving 10 bases between them. CDR3 region: CASSLRGSGNTIYF. The CDR3 DNA follows: TGTGCCAGCAGTTTGCGGGGGTCCGGAAACACCATATATTTT.

In this sample, this clone turned up once. V usage is TRBV3-1 (or the pseudogene TRBV3-2) and J usage is TRBJ1-5; D not resolved. Germline CDR1 and CDR2: LGHDT and YNNKEL (reference sequence). Trimming stripped 1 base from V and 2 bases from J, with 12 bases between. This CDR3 spans 16 amino acids. The CDR3: CASSQVSGGGNQPQHF. DNA for the CDR3: TGTGCCAGCAGCCAAGTCTCGGGAGGTGGCAATCAGCCCCAGCATTTT.

A note on this clone: One end of the junction does not line up with germline, which may come from a read error. V is TRBV6-4 and J is TRBJ1-3; D is unresolved. Germline V gene sequence: CDR1 MRHNA, CDR2 SNTAGT. The CDR3 runs 12 residues. CDR3 sequence reads: CAPTVVGDTIYF. CDR3 in DNA: TGTGCCCCCACTGTTGTTGGAGACACCATATATTTT.

The gene calls are TRBV4-1 and TRBJ1-5; no reliable D call. In germline, CDR1 is MGHRA, CDR2 YSYEKL. V lost 1 base and J 4 bases, leaving 11 bases between the germline ends. This CDR3 spans 15 amino acids. The CDR3 DNA is TGCGCCAGCAGCCAAGGAGAGGGTTCGAATCAGCCCCAGCATTTT. Translation gives CASSQGEGSNQPQHF.

The chain has TRBV7-9 and TRBJ2-4, with 8 bases fitting TRBD1. The V and J ends lost 5 bases and 4 bases, in that order; junction bases with no gene match: 13. CDR1 and CDR2 (germline): SEHNR, FQNEAQ (reference sequence). This CDR3 has 17 residues. CDR3 in DNA: TGTGCCAGCAGCCCCCTCTCCCAGGACAGGGTTAAAAACATTCAGTACTTC. Encoded protein: CASSPLSQDRVKNIQYF.

The V and J genes are TRBV6-5 and TRBJ1-5; D is possibly TRBD1 (6 bases). CDR3 length equals 15 residues. CDR1 is MNHEY and CDR2 is SVGAGI in the germline V gene. The V end lost 4 bases, the J end lost 4 bases, and 14 bases lay between the germline ends. DNA of the CDR3: TGTGCCAGCAGTTCCCCCGGACAGCCTAATCAGCCCCAGCATTTT. Its translation: CASSSPGQPNQPQHF.

Details on this clone: An end of the junction differs from the germline gene, which may be a read error. This chain links TRBV5-1 with TRBJ1-1; the D gene is possibly TRBD1 (5 bases). This CDR3 is 13 amino acids long. Germline V gene lookup returns CDR1 SGHRS and CDR2 YFSETQ. CDR3 protein: CASSSRANTEAFF. In DNA, the CDR3 is TGTGCCAGCAGCTCCAGGGCGAACACTGAAGCTTTCTTT.

The chain links TRBV10-2 to TRBJ1-1; 9 bases are a match to TRBD1. The CDR3 is 14 residues long. Germline V CDR1 and CDR2: WSHSY, SAAADI. With 6 bases clipped from V and 0 bases from J, the junction kept 2 bases outside the gene matches. This CDR3 reads CASRGTGMNTEAFF. The CDR3 nucleotides are TGCGCCAGCAGGGGGACAGGGATGAACACTGAAGCTTTCTTT.

The chain carries TRBV27 and TRBJ1-2; D uncertain. CDR3 length: 17 residues. V shed 3 bases and J shed 5 bases, with 22 bases lying between them. Germline CDR1 and CDR2: MNHEY and SMNVEV (reference sequence). The CDR3 nucleotides read TGTGCCAGCAGTTTCTTGGCTGAAGAACGGGATCGGTATGGCTACACCTTC. Amino acids: CASSFLAEERDRYGYTF.

The rearrangement uses TRBV18 and TRBJ1-2, with TRBD1 as a possible D gene (5 bases). This CDR3 has 15 amino acids. CDR1 is KGHSH, CDR2 LQKENI, per germline. V was trimmed by 3 bases and J by 0 bases, leaving 11 bases between them. In nucleotides, the CDR3 is TGTGCCAGCTCACCCGGTGCAGGGCCTAACTATGGCTACACCTTC. This codes for CASSPGAGPNYGYTF.

The V gene is TRBV3-1 (or the pseudogene TRBV3-2), the J gene TRBJ2-7; TRBD1 might be the D (5 bases). V lost 4 bases and J lost 0, with 7 bases in between. Germline CDR1 reads LGHDT; CDR2 reads YNNKEL (reference sequence). This CDR3 region has 13 residues. The CDR3 is CASSLDSSYEQYF. DNA for the CDR3: TGTGCCAGCAGCCTTGACAGCTCCTACGAGCAGTACTTC.

The chain employs TRBV11-3 and TRBJ2-2; D is unresolved. The germline CDR1 and CDR2 sequences are SGHNT and YENEEA. Trimming removed 2 bases from V and 4 bases from J, with 5 bases in between. The CDR3 runs to 13 residues. The CDR3 bases are TGTGCCAGCAGCTTATCGGTCACCGGGGAGCTGTTTTTT. Translation gives CASSLSVTGELFF.

The V gene is TRBV4-1, the J gene TRBJ2-7, with a possible D match to TRBD2 (6 bases). The V end lost 4 bases, the J end lost 3 bases, and 13 bases lay between the germline ends. Germline V gene sequence: CDR1 MGHRA, CDR2 YSYEKL. The CDR3 has 14 amino acids. Here the CDR3 DNA reads TGCGCCAGCAGCCCGACACTGGAGGGCTACGAGCAGTACTTC. Protein: CASSPTLEGYEQYF.

The rearrangement links TRBV2 to TRBJ1-2; 7 bases are shared with TRBD1. The ends lost 10 bases at V and 4 bases at J; junction bases unmatched: 15. This CDR3 contains 15 residues. Germline V CDR1 and CDR2: SNHLY, FYNNEI. The CDR3 here is CANTPEPGGSYGYTF. The CDR3 coding sequence is TGTGCCAACACCCCGGAGCCAGGGGGAAGCTATGGCTACACCTTC.

This rearrangement joins TRBV7-9 to TRBJ2-1; D is possibly TRBD1 (5 bases). Germline V gives CDR1 SEHNR, CDR2 FQNEAQ (reference sequence). The CDR3 is 14 residues long. Trimming stripped 1 base from V and 4 bases from J, with 8 bases between. The chain's CDR3 is CASSLGGTYNEQFF. DNA for the CDR3: TGTGCCAGCAGCTTAGGGGGCACTTACAATGAGCAGTTCTTC.

Comments on this clone: One junction end does not reproduce the germline sequence, and a read error may be involved. The chain has TRBV5-1 and TRBJ2-1, with 15 bases that match TRBD2. This CDR3 contains 18 residues. CDR1 is SGHRS, CDR2 YFSETQ, per germline. The CDR3 region is CASGSSGLAGGTYNEQFF. CDR3 nucleotides: TGTGCCAGCGGATCTTCGGGACTAGCGGGAGGTACCTACAATGAGCAGTTCTTC.

The chain recombines TRBV7-2 with TRBJ1-4; perhaps TRBD1 as D (6 bases). Germline-derived CDR1 and CDR2 are SGHTA and FQGNSA. The CDR3 is 15 amino acids. Trimming removed 5 bases at V and 4 bases at J, with 14 bases between. CDR3 nucleotides: TGTGCCAGCAGCCAAACGAAGGGGGATAATGAAAAACTGTTTTTT. This sequence encodes CASSQTKGDNEKLFF.

V gene TRBV12-3 or TRBV12-4 combines with J gene TRBJ1-5, with unresolved D. With 3 bases removed from V and 5 bases from J, the gap between germline ends came to 8 bases. This CDR3 spans 13 amino acids. CDR3 protein: CASSLKRDQPQHF. CDR3 nucleotides: TGTGCCAGCAGTTTGAAGAGGGATCAGCCCCAGCATTTT.

The gene calls are TRBV18 and TRBJ1-1; D may be TRBD1 (6 bases). Trimming left V 1 base short and J 1 base short, with 10 bases between. CDR1 is KGHSH and CDR2 is LQKENI in the germline V gene. The CDR3 is 15 residues long. CDR3: CASSPLTGSNTEAFF. CDR3 bases: TGTGCCAGCTCACCACTGACAGGATCGAACACTGAAGCTTTCTTT.

The sample holds one count of this clone. Here the CDR3 reads CASTLFWHMVGEGYTF. The CDR3 bases are TGTGCCAGCACCCTTTTTTGGCATATGGTAGGGGAAGGCTACACCTTC. The chain uses TRBV5-5 and TRBJ1-2; maybe TRBD1 (5 bases). CDR1 is SGHKS and CDR2 is YYEKEE in the germline V gene (reference sequence). Trimming removed 6 bases at V and 8 bases at J, with 26 bases between. The CDR3 spans 16 residues.

CDR3 DNA sequence: TGCGCCAGCAGTGAGTGGACTACCTACGAGCAGTACTTC. This encodes CASSEWTTYEQYF. The J gene is TRBJ2-7, the V gene TRBV10-2; a possible D gene is TRBD2 (6 bases). The V end lost 1 base, the J end lost 2 bases, and 6 bases lay between the germline ends. From germline, CDR1 is WSHSY and CDR2 SAAADI. This CDR3 has 13 residues.

In its sample, this clone was seen once. The CDR3 nucleotides are TGTGCCAGCAGTTTATGGGAGACAGGGATAAATGATGAGCAGTTCTTC. It is translated as CASSLWETGINDEQFF. The V call is TRBV28, the J call TRBJ2-1, with 7 positions matching TRBD1. Germline lookup yields CDR1 MDHEN and CDR2 SYDVKM. The trim removed 0 bases at V and 8 bases at J, leaving 10 bases unmatched. The CDR3 extends over 16 amino acids.

This clone was found once. The CDR3 nucleotides read TGTGCCAGCAGCGTAGCTGCAGGATACGAGCAGTACTTC. Translating it yields CASSVAAGYEQYF. The rearrangement joins TRBV9 to TRBJ2-7; D gene uncertain. CDR1 is SGDLS, CDR2 YYNGEE, per germline. This CDR3 has 13 residues. The V end was cut by 0 bases, the J end by 4 bases, with 8 bases between. Filled out from reference TRBV9 and TRBJ2-7, the complete variable domain reads DSGVTQTPKHLITATGQRVTLRCSPRSGDLSVYWYQQSLDQGLQFLIQYYNGEERAKGNILERFSAQQFPDLHSELNLSSLELGDSALYFCASSVAAGYEQYFGPGTRLTVT.

The CDR3 sequence: CARGVRRNSPLHF. The CDR3 DNA follows: TGTGCCAGAGGGGTTCGACGGAATTCACCCCTCCACTTT. J is TRBJ1-6 and V is TRBV2; D is possibly TRBD1 (5 bases). Trimming cost V 9 bases and J 7 bases, with 13 bases left between them. The CDR3 runs to 13 residues. The germline gives CDR1 SNHLY, CDR2 FYNNEI.

CDR3 coding DNA: TGCAGCGCGACAGTTACCAATAGCAATCAGCCCCAGCATTTT. As protein: CSATVTNSNQPQHF. The rearrangement links TRBV29-1 to TRBJ1-5; a possible D gene is TRBD1 (5 bases). The V and J ends lost 7 bases and 0 bases respectively, with 13 bases between them. The CDR3 loop spans 14 amino acids. Per germline, CDR1 SQVTM and CDR2 ANQGSEA.

The chain couples TRBV28 to TRBJ2-1; TRBD2 matches at 14 bases. Unmatched junction bases numbered 9, after V lost 6 bases and J lost 5 bases. The CDR3 extends over 17 amino acids. Germline loops: CDR1 MDHEN, CDR2 SYDVKM. The CDR3 loop is CASSRTSGRSQHNEQFF. The CDR3 DNA reads TGTGCCAGCAGCCGGACTAGCGGGAGGTCGCAGCACAATGAGCAGTTCTTC.

The J gene is TRBJ1-1, the V gene TRBV19; 10 bases map to TRBD1. The CDR3 sequence is 14 residues long. CDR1 is LNHDA, CDR2 SQIVND, per germline (reference sequence). The trim removed 4 bases at V and 4 bases at J, leaving 3 bases unmatched. CDR3 residues: CASSKTGGPTEAFF. CDR3 coding DNA: TGTGCCAGTAGTAAGACAGGGGGCCCCACTGAAGCTTTCTTT. The full variable domain, in which reference TRBV19 and TRBJ1-1 provide the parts outside the CDR3, is DGGITQSPKYLFRKEGQNVTLSCEQNLNHDAMYWYRQDPGQGLRLIYYSQIVNDFQKGDIAEGYSVSREKKESFPLTVTSAQKNPTAFYLCASSKTGGPTEAFFGQGTRLTVV.

CDR3 protein: CASSRLVVSDTQYF. CDR3 sequence (DNA): TGTGCCAGCAGCCGACTAGTTGTTTCAGATACGCAGTATTTT. The chain has TRBV7-7 and TRBJ2-3; possible D gene TRBD2, 6 bases. Trimming took off 5 bases at V and 4 bases at J, with 13 bases between the two ends. The CDR3 sequence is 14 residues long. The V gene's germline CDR1 is SSHAT and CDR2 FNYEAQ (reference sequence).

About this clone itself: The same CDR3 also results from other DNA sequences found in this sample. This chain connects TRBV28 to TRBJ1-2; unclear D gene. In germline, CDR1 is MDHEN, CDR2 SYDVKM. There are 12 residues in the CDR3. With 1 base removed from V and 2 bases from J, the gap between germline ends came to 2 bases. CDR3 DNA: TGTGCCAGCAGTTTATTAAACTATGGCTACACCTTC. Translating it yields CASSLLNYGYTF.

This clone has just one count. The genes are TRBV16 and TRBJ2-7; tentatively, D is TRBD1 (6 bases). With 0 bases removed from V and 6 bases from J, the gap between germline ends came to 12 bases. Germline V gene lookup returns CDR1 KGHSY and CDR2 FQNENV. CDR3 length equals 14 residues. CDR3 loop: CASSQSSRGSEQYF. Written as DNA, the CDR3 is TGTGCCAGCAGCCAATCGAGCAGGGGCAGCGAGCAGTACTTC.